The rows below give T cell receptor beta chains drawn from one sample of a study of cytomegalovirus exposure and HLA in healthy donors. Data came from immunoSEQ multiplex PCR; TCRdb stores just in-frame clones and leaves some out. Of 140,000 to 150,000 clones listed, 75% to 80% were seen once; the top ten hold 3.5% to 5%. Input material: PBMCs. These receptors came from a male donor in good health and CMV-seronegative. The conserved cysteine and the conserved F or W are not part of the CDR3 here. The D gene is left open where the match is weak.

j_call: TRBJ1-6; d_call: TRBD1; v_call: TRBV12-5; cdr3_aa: ASGFAGTGGATRNSPLH
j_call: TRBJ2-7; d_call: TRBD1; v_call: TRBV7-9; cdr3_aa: ASSLATRDRGTYEQY
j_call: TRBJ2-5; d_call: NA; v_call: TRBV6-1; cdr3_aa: ASSEARRVRY
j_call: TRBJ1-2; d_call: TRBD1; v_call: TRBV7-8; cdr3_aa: ASSPGQGSNYGYT
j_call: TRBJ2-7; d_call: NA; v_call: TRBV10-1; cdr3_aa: ASSDSSYPYEQY
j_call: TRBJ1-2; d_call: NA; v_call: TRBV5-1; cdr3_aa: ASSLGWDIQTGGYT
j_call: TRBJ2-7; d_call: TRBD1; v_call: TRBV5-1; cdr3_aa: ASSWTEMGQATYEQY
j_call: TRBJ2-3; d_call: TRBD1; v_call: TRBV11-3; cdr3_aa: ASSLRQGSTDTQY
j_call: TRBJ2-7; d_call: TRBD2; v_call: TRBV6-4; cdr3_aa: ASRKLAGGPYEQY
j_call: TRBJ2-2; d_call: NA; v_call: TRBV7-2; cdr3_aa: ASSLVGGVNTGELF
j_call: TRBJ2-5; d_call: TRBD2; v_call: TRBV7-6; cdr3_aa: ASSKGTTQETQY
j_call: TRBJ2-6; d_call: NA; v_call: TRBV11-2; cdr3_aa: ASSYTSGANVLT
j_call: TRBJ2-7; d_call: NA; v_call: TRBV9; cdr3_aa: ASSFHSAREEQY
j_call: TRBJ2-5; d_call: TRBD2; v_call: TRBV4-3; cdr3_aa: ASSQDGAGVRETQY
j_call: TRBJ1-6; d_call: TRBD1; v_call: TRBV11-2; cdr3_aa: ASSLEKGAGSPLH
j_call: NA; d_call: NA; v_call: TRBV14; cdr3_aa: ASSRTAPYEQY
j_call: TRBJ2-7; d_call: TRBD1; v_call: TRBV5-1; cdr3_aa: ASSLYGGRTGDEQY
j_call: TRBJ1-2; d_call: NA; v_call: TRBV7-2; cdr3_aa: ASSLASTANYGYT
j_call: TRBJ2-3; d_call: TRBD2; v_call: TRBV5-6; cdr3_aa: ASSSGLAGADTQY